This T cell receptor beta chain was captured by sequencing in a study of Ad26.COV2.S vaccination and SARS-CoV-2 variants. Study findings and constraints: Post-vaccination breadth of spike-specific CD8+ and CD4+ T cell responses was reportedly substantial. TCR breadth and depth estimates may have understated total T cell responses. Non-spike TCR breadth was similar in vaccine and placebo recipients.

J lost 1 base, V lost 4 bases, and 6 bases had no gene match. This CDR3 is built from 15 residues. Germline-derived CDR1 and CDR2 are KGHSH and LQKENI. Comment on this clone: The antigen is undetermined.

Profiled with immunoSEQ multiplex PCR; TCRdb holds only in-frame clones, not every one. The sample holds 300,000 to 400,000 clones, around 92% seen once. The sequence was obtained from a human donor who had recovered from COVID-19. The specimen was peripheral blood, collected after recovery from COVID-19. The rearrangement links TRBV18 to TRBJ2-5; 7 bases match TRBD1. The CDR3 loop reads CASSLGTVPQETQYF. CDR3 sequence (DNA): TGTGCCAGCTCACTTGGGACAGTACCCCAAGAGACCCAGTACTTC.